The 8 T cell receptor beta chains below all came from one sample that was sequenced in a study of beta chain features in type 1 diabetes. The isolated RNA, all of it, was reverse transcribed, so expressed TCRB transcripts were what got sequenced. Clones were sequenced by immunoSEQ multiplex PCR, and TCRdb holds only the in-frame ones, with some missing. The sample includes some 360,000 clones, 15% to 20% of them seen just once. The sequenced material came from naive CD4+ T cells from blood. Receptors originate from a woman between 18 and 29 years old in good health.

In its sample, this clone was seen a few times. The genes are TRBV18 and TRBJ2-1; 11 positions match TRBD2. This CDR3 comprises 13 residues. The germline V gene has CDR1 KGHSH and CDR2 LQKENI. With V trimmed by 4 bases and J by 7 bases, 0 bases remained unmatched. The CDR3 is CASSRTSGNEQFF. In DNA form, the CDR3 reads TGTGCCAGCTCACGGACTAGCGGGAATGAGCAGTTCTTC.

The chain joins TRBV4-1 to TRBJ2-3; D may be TRBD1 (6 bases). Looked up from germline, CDR1 is MGHRA and CDR2 is YSYEKL. This CDR3 comprises 15 residues. V was shortened by 1 base and J by 7 bases, with 15 bases between the two germline ends. DNA for the CDR3: TGCGCCAGCAGCCAAGTCCTCCAGGGGCAGAATACGCAGTATTTT. Its protein product is CASSQVLQGQNTQYF.

This clone has a handful of counts. CDR3 DNA sequence: TGTGCCAGCAGCACAACGACTAGTTCCAATGAGCAGTTCTTC. Translating gives CASSTTTSSNEQFF. The gene calls are TRBV9 and TRBJ2-1; tentative D call: TRBD2 (6 bases). V was clipped by 4 bases and J by 6 bases, with 14 bases between them. This CDR3 comprises 14 residues. The V gene's germline CDR1 is SGDLS and CDR2 YYNGEE.

A few counts support this clone. The chain recombines TRBV20-1 with TRBJ2-1, with TRBD2 matching over 7 bases. J lost 10 bases, V lost 8 bases, and 8 bases had no gene match. Per the germline V gene, CDR1 is DFQATT and CDR2 is SNEGSKA (reference sequence). The CDR3 has 11 amino acids. The CDR3, as DNA: TGCAGTCCAGCCTTACTAGCGGAGCAGTTCTTC. As protein: CSPALLAEQFF.

The chain has TRBV15 and TRBJ2-3, with 7 bases aligning to TRBD1. The V segment lost 1 base and the J segment 1 base; nucleotides outside the gene matches: 2. CDR1 and CDR2 from the germline V gene are LNHNV and YYDKDF (reference sequence). The CDR3 covers 15 residues. The CDR3: CATSRGGQGTDTQYF. The CDR3 DNA sequence: TGTGCCACCAGCAGAGGTGGACAGGGCACAGATACGCAGTATTTT. The whole variable domain, filled in from reference TRBV15 and TRBJ2-3, reads DAMVIQNPRYQVTQFGKPVTLSCSQTLNHNVMYWYQQKSSQAPKLLFHYYDKDFNNEADTPDNFQSRRPNTSFCFLDIRSPGLGDTAMYLCATSRGGQGTDTQYFGPGTRLTVL.

This clone was seen only a few times. The chain couples TRBV10-3 to TRBJ2-7, with TRBD1 matching over 9 bases. This CDR3 spans 14 amino acids. The junction had 5 bases not matched to a gene; V was cut back by 6 bases and J by 2 bases. In germline, CDR1 is ENHRY, CDR2 SYGVKD. CDR3 bases: TGTGCCATCAGGACGGGGACAGGGACCTACGAGCAGTACTTC. Protein: CAIRTGTGTYEQYF.

Only a few counts were recorded for this clone. The chain couples TRBV27 to TRBJ1-5, with TRBD1 matching over 10 bases. The length of the CDR3 is 16 residues. The junction had 9 bases not matched to a gene; V was cut back by 3 bases and J by 7 bases. Germline V lookup: CDR1 MNHEY, CDR2 SMNVEV (reference sequence). Written as DNA, the CDR3 is TGTGCCAGCAGTTTGACAGGGGGCGCAGGGGGACAGCCCCAGCATTTT. As protein: CASSLTGGAGGQPQHF.

J is TRBJ1-2 and V is TRBV9, with D perhaps matching TRBD1 (6 bases). The CDR3 is 16 residues long. Trimming removed 0 bases at V and 5 bases at J, with 17 bases between. Germline CDR1 reads SGDLS; CDR2 reads YYNGEE. CDR3 coding DNA: TGTGCCAGCAGCGTAGGGGGGGGCAGGTCGGATTATGGCTACACCTTC. The encoded protein is CASSVGGGRSDYGYTF.